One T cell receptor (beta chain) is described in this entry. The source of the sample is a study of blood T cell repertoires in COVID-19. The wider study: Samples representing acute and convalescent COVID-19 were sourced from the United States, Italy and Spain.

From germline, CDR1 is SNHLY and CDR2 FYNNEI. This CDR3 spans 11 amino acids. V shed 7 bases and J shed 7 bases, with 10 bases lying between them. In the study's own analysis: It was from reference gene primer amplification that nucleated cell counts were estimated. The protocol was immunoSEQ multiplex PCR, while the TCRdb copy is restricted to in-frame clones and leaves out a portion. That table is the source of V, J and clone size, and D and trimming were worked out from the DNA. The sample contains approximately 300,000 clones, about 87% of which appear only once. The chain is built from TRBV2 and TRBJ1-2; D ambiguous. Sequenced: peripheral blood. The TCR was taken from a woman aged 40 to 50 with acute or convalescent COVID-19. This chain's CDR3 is CASMWGAGYTF. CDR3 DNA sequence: TGTGCCAGCATGTGGGGAGCTGGCTACACCTTC. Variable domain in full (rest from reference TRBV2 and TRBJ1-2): EPEVTQTPSHQVTQMGQEVILRCVPISNHLYFYWYRQILGQKVEFLVSFYNNEISEKSEIFDDQFSVERPDGSNFTLKIRSTKLEDSAMYFCASMWGAGYTFGSGTRLTVV.